Below, one TCR beta chain is given with its context. This entry comes from a study of identical twins. A universal primer binding site was introduced by template switching. The final cDNA contained unique molecular identifiers. A single record per CDR3 protein comes from TCRdb applying MiXCR to the 5' RACE reads. Of 200,000 to 250,000 distinct CDR3 sequences in the sample, about 7.3% are singletons; the top ten hold 3% to 4%. Trimming left V 0 bases short and J 3 bases short, with 8 bases between. The CDR3 is made up of 14 amino acids. The germline CDR1 and CDR2 sequences are SGHRS and YFSETQ. The data were also submitted as part of a second study, on yellow fever vaccine responses in identical twins.

The sequence came from a woman younger than 30 in good health. Sequences were obtained from memory (CD45RO+) T cells sorted from blood. The chain recombines TRBV5-1 with TRBJ2-3; D ambiguous. The CDR3 bases are TGCGCCAGCAGCTTGGGGGCCCTTACAGATACGCAGTATTTT. Protein product: CASSLGALTDTQYF.